Listed here are 27 T cell receptor beta chains from one sample, sequenced in a study of graft-versus-host responses after intestinal transplantation. The protocol was immunoSEQ multiplex PCR, while the TCRdb copy is restricted to in-frame clones and leaves out a portion. The sample has more than 2,000 clones, over 25% seen once. Source: alloreactive CD4+ T cells from a mixed lymphocyte reaction culture, taken before transplantation. Subset: CFSE-low proliferating T cells sorted from roughly six-day pre-transplant mixed lymphocyte reaction (GvH or HvG direction). The receptors derive from a human patient who was an organ donor for intestinal transplantation.

This clone rates as large. V and J are TRBV7-9 and TRBJ1-1, with TRBD1 matching 10 bases. This CDR3 has 15 residues. Losses at the gene ends were 5 bases for V and 5 bases for J; bases not matched to a gene: 8. Germline CDR1 SEHNR, CDR2 FQNEAQ (reference sequence). The CDR3 bases are TGTGCCAGCAGCCCCTGGACAGGGGGAAGGACTGAAGCTTTCTTT. Protein sequence: CASSPWTGGRTEAFF.

J is TRBJ2-2 and V is TRBV28; D is possibly TRBD1 (5 bases). CDR3 length equals 15 residues. V gave up 4 bases and J gave up 0 bases, with 9 bases separating them. Germline V lookup: CDR1 MDHEN, CDR2 SYDVKM. The CDR3 DNA reads TGTGCCAGCAGTTGGGGCCTGGCGAACACCGGGGAGCTGTTTTTT. Amino acids: CASSWGLANTGELFF.

Only a few counts were recorded for this clone. This CDR3 is also generated by other DNA sequences in the sample. The chain links TRBV6-1 to TRBJ1-2; D gene uncertain. There are 12 residues in the CDR3. V was shortened by 4 bases and J by 4 bases, with 7 bases between the two germline ends. Germline lookup yields CDR1 MNHNS and CDR2 SASEGT. The CDR3 DNA is TGTGCCAGCAGTGCCCGCGGCTATGGCTACACCTTC. Its protein product is CASSARGYGYTF.

V usage is TRBV27 and J usage is TRBJ1-2; D unclear. This CDR3 spans 13 amino acids. Trimming shortened V by 2 bases and J by 7 bases, and 11 bases separated the two germline ends. Germline CDR1 is MNHEY and CDR2 is SMNVEV (reference sequence). The CDR3 loop is CASSLRGIGGYTF. CDR3 coding DNA: TGTGCCAGCAGTTTACGGGGTATCGGTGGCTACACCTTC.

In its sample, this clone was seen a few times. The chain has TRBV5-5 and TRBJ1-2; the D is unclear. This CDR3 spans 13 amino acids. Germline CDR1 and CDR2: SGHKS and YYEKEE (reference sequence). V dropped 6 bases and J dropped 8 bases, with 17 bases sitting between them. The CDR3 DNA sequence: TGTGCCAGCACCACGGACCGCTGGAGGGGCTACACCTTC. Its protein product is CASTTDRWRGYTF.

This clone is classed as large (0.1 to 1%). In DNA, the CDR3 is TGTGCCTGGAGTGTTCAAATAGCTGCCGAGCAGTTCTTC. Translation gives CAWSVQIAAEQFF. The chain links TRBV30 to TRBJ2-1; the D is unclear. CDR3 length: 13 residues. V was shortened by 0 bases and J by 10 bases, with 13 bases between the two germline ends. Per the germline V gene, CDR1 is GTSNPN and CDR2 is SVGIG (reference sequence).

This chain connects TRBV15 to TRBJ1-4; weak D call: TRBD1 (5 bases). Trimming removed 5 bases at V and 7 bases at J, with 17 bases between. CDR3 length equals 15 residues. Germline CDR1 and CDR2: LNHNV and YYDKDF (reference sequence). The CDR3 bases are TGTGCCACCAGCCCCCAGGACGGGGGAGTTGAAAAACTGTTTTTT. This gives the protein CATSPQDGGVEKLFF.

This clone has just a few counts. The rearrangement uses TRBV14 and TRBJ1-2, with 8 bases identical to TRBD1. This CDR3 comprises 14 residues. CDR1 and CDR2 (germline): SGHDN, FVKESK. J lost 4 bases, V lost 1 base, and 2 bases had no gene match. The CDR3 bases are TGTGCCAGCAGCCAAGTAGGACAGGGCTATGGCTACACCTTC. Protein product: CASSQVGQGYGYTF.

The V call is TRBV6-6, the J call TRBJ2-2, with a weak D call TRBD1 (5 bases). The V and J ends lost 2 bases and 2 bases respectively, with 12 bases between them. Germline loops: CDR1 MNHNY, CDR2 SVGAGI (reference sequence). The CDR3 covers 16 residues. The CDR3 DNA reads TGTGCCAGCAGTTACGGGGCGACTCCCAACACCGGGGAGCTGTTTTTT. This sequence encodes CASSYGATPNTGELFF.

The rearrangement uses TRBV5-1 and TRBJ2-1; perhaps TRBD1 as D (5 bases). V shed 1 base and J shed 5 bases, with 10 bases lying between them. Germline-derived CDR1 and CDR2 are SGHRS and YFSETQ. The CDR3 is made up of 14 amino acids. In DNA form, the CDR3 reads TGCGCCAGCAGCTTGCAGGGTATCAACAATGAGCAGTTCTTC. It yields the protein CASSLQGINNEQFF.

The V call is TRBV7-2, the J call TRBJ2-7; D is uncertain. CDR3 length equals 13 residues. V lost 1 base and J lost 2, with 6 bases in between. Germline V gives CDR1 SGHTA, CDR2 FQGNSA. CDR3 bases: TGTGCCAGCAGCTTAGAACTCACCTACGAGCAGTACTTC. Translation gives CASSLELTYEQYF.

This clone was detected only a few times. The chain recombines TRBV7-2 with TRBJ2-5, with D unclear. From germline, CDR1 is SGHTA and CDR2 FQGNSA. This CDR3 spans 13 amino acids. Trimming removed 3 bases from V and 9 bases from J, with 14 bases in between. This CDR3 is CASSFIREMAQYF. The CDR3 DNA reads as TGTGCCAGCAGCTTTATACGAGAGATGGCCCAGTACTTC.

CDR3 coding DNA: TGTGCCAGCTCACAGATAGGGGGCTCTGGGGCCAACGTCCTGACTTTC. Protein: CASSQIGGSGANVLTF. The gene calls are TRBV18 and TRBJ2-6, with D maybe TRBD1 (6 bases). The CDR3 consists of 16 residues. Trimming cost V 4 bases and J 0 bases, with 10 bases left between them. CDR1 is KGHSH and CDR2 is LQKENI in the germline V gene.

This clone is labeled medium-sized. This chain connects TRBV6-5 to TRBJ2-7; 8 bases fit TRBD1. Germline loops: CDR1 MNHEY, CDR2 SVGAGI. The CDR3 loop spans 13 amino acids. V gave up 4 bases and J gave up 6 bases; unmatched junction bases: 5. The CDR3 sequence: CASSFRDRTEQYF. The CDR3, as DNA: TGTGCCAGCAGTTTCCGGGACAGGACCGAGCAGTACTTC.

This clone is medium-sized by share. Distinct nucleotide sequences in the sample also encode this CDR3. The chain joins TRBV6-5 to TRBJ1-3; TRBD1 might be the D (6 bases). CDR3 length: 15 residues. V dropped 2 bases and J dropped 1 base, with 9 bases sitting between them. Germline V CDR1 and CDR2: MNHEY, SVGAGI. The CDR3, as DNA: TGTGCCAGCAGTTACGGGGGCGTATCTGGAAACACCATATATTTT. Residues: CASSYGGVSGNTIYF.

By frequency in the sample, this clone is medium-sized (0.01 to 0.1%). This sequence joins TRBV10-3 and TRBJ1-5, with TRBD1 identical over 10 bases. The V gene's germline CDR1 is ENHRY and CDR2 SYGVKD. The CDR3 covers 13 residues. Losses at the gene ends were 4 bases for V and 9 bases for J; bases not matched to a gene: 3. This CDR3 is CAISGTGGTPQHF. The CDR3 coding sequence is TGTGCCATCAGTGGGACAGGGGGAACGCCCCAGCATTTT.

This clone appeared a few times. In DNA form, the CDR3 reads TGTGCCAGCGCCGGGACTAGCGGGAGTCGGGGCACAGATACGCAGTATTTT. Its protein is CASAGTSGSRGTDTQYF. The gene calls are TRBV6-9 and TRBJ2-3; 14 bases line up with TRBD2. Unmatched junction bases numbered 8, after V lost 8 bases and J lost 1 base. The CDR3 runs 17 residues. Germline-derived CDR1 and CDR2 are MNHGY and SVAAGI.

This clone was detected a few times. The chain has TRBV28 and TRBJ1-2; D possibly corresponds to TRBD1 (6 bases). The CDR3 length is 13 residues. Germline lookup yields CDR1 MDHEN and CDR2 SYDVKM. V was clipped by 6 bases and J by 4 bases, with 12 bases between them. The CDR3 is CASRADSVYGYTF. The CDR3 DNA follows: TGTGCCAGCAGGGCGGACAGTGTCTATGGCTACACCTTC.

V is TRBV7-9 and J is TRBJ2-1, with 8 bases lining up with TRBD2. CDR3 size: 17 residues. V shed 3 bases and J 1 base; nucleotides not matched to a gene: 8. Per germline, CDR1 SEHNR and CDR2 FQNEAQ (reference sequence). CDR3 bases: TGTGCCAGCAGCTTGTCACTAGCGGTCCGTTCCTACAATGAGCAGTTCTTC. Its translation is CASSLSLAVRSYNEQFF.

This chain connects TRBV28 to TRBJ2-7, with D possibly being TRBD2 (6 bases). The CDR3 contains 15 residues. Trimming removed 2 bases from V and 6 bases from J, with 17 bases in between. Germline V lookup: CDR1 MDHEN, CDR2 SYDVKM. CDR3 DNA: TGTGCCAGCAGTTTAGACGGGAGCCCACCCGGCGAGCAGTACTTC. Translating gives CASSLDGSPPGEQYF.

A remark on this clone: This clone may be a read error of a much larger clone one base away. This chain joins TRBV29-1 and TRBJ1-1; 8 bases align to TRBD1. The CDR3 runs to 13 residues. CDR1 is SQVTM, CDR2 ANQGSEA, per germline. The CDR3 DNA is TGCAGCGTTGAACGGCAGGGGGCGACTGAATCTTTCTTT. Residues: CSVERQGATESFF.

The chain links TRBV6-6 to TRBJ2-7; D is possibly TRBD2 (6 bases). V was cut by 8 bases and J by 2 bases, with 16 bases left in between. Germline CDR1 reads MNHNY; CDR2 reads SVGAGI (reference sequence). The length of the CDR3 is 14 residues. CDR3 in DNA: TGTGCCAGCTACACCGGGAGCCCCACCTACGAGCAGTACTTC. Translating it yields CASYTGSPTYEQYF.

The CDR3: CASSSRGGGSYEQYF. For the CDR3, the DNA is TGTGCCAGCAGTTCCAGGGGAGGGGGTTCCTACGAGCAGTACTTC. V and J are TRBV6-5 and TRBJ2-7, with a tentative D call TRBD2 (7 bases). The CDR3 totals 15 residues. Germline CDR1 and CDR2: MNHEY and SVGAGI. V lost 4 bases to trimming and J lost 1 base, with 14 bases between them.

This clone was picked up a small number of times. The chain is built from TRBV7-9 and TRBJ2-7; 7 nucleotides align to TRBD1. The length of the CDR3 is 14 residues. Germline V gives CDR1 SEHNR, CDR2 FQNEAQ (reference sequence). V shed 3 bases and J 4 bases; nucleotides not matched to a gene: 6. CDR3 loop: CASSFRDSGYEQYF. CDR3 in DNA: TGTGCCAGCAGCTTCCGGGACAGCGGTTACGAGCAGTACTTC.

J is TRBJ2-3 and V is TRBV6-1; no clear D gene. V was shortened by 3 bases and J by 0 bases, with 10 bases between the two germline ends. The germline CDR1 and CDR2 sequences are MNHNS and SASEGT. There are 15 residues in the CDR3. CDR3 DNA: TGTGCCAGCAGTGAGTGGGCCACTAGCACAGATACGCAGTATTTT. Its translation is CASSEWATSTDTQYF.

The chain couples TRBV7-2 to TRBJ1-4; 10 positions agree with TRBD1. This CDR3 has 16 residues. The J segment lost 8 bases and the V segment lost 4 bases, leaving 10 bases of the junction unmatched. Germline V gives CDR1 SGHTA, CDR2 FQGNSA. CDR3: CASSSARQGAGEKLFF. CDR3 DNA sequence: TGTGCCAGCAGCTCCGCTCGACAGGGGGCTGGGGAAAAACTGTTTTTT.

The rearrangement links TRBV6-1 to TRBJ1-5; no reliable D call. Germline V gene data show CDR1 as MNHNS and CDR2 as SASEGT. The germline V and J ends were trimmed by 7 bases and 2 bases, with 9 bases remaining between them. The CDR3 covers 13 residues. The CDR3 DNA is TGTGCCAGCACCGGGGAAGGCAATCAGCCCCAGCATTTT. This translates into CASTGEGNQPQHF.